The sequence of this TCR beta chain was determined in a study of shared clonotypes between healthy human individuals. Notes on the study in general: Naive subsets generally exceeded memory subsets in estimated richness.

Replicate PCRs run on sorted subsets employed roughly 180 ng DNA, approximately 30,000 T cell genomes. The repertoire was sequenced with immunoSEQ multiplex PCR; TCRdb's copy has only in-frame clones and lacks some. The sample includes about 960,000 clones, 76% of them seen just once. To note about this clone: As yet, its antigen is unknown.

The length of the CDR3 is 16 residues. The germline V and J ends were trimmed by 5 bases and 0 bases, with 14 bases remaining between them. Germline assignment: CDR1 PRHDT and CDR2 FYEKMQ (reference sequence). Recent acute infections and vaccinations were absent in the healthy HIV-negative adult donors. Naive CD45RA+ and memory CD45RA-negative subsets were split from CD4+ cells. The gene calls are TRBV13 and TRBJ1-3; tentative D call: TRBD1 (5 bases). The sequenced sample consisted of memory CD4+ T cells sorted from blood. Subset noted: CD45RA-negative fraction. This receptor was obtained from a man younger than 35 in good health. In nucleotides, the CDR3 is TGTGCCAGCAGCAACCCATTGGGACGCTCTGGAAACACCATATATTTT. Translating gives CASSNPLGRSGNTIYF.